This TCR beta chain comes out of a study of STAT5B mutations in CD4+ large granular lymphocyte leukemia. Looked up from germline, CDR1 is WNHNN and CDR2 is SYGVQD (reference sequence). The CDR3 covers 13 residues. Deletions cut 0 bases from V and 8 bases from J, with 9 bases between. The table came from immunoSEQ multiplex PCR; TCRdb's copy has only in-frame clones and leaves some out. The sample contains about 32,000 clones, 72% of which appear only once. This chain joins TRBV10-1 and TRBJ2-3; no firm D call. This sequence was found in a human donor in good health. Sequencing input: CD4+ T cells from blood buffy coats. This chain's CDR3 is CASSESGRGTQYF. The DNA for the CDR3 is TGCGCCAGCAGTGAGTCCGGCAGAGGTACGCAGTATTTT.